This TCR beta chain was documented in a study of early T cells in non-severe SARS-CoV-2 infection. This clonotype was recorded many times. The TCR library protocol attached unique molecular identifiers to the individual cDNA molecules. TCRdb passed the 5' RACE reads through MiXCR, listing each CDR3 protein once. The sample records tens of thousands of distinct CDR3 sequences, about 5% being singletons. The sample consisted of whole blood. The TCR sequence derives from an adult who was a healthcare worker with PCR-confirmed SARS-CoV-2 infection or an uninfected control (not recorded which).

CDR3 residues: CASSYSGSSYNEQFF. In DNA form, the CDR3 reads TGTGCCAGTAGTTATAGCGGGAGCTCCTACAATGAGCAGTTCTTC. V and J are TRBV19 and TRBJ2-1; 9 nucleotides line up with TRBD2. Germline CDR1 is LNHDA and CDR2 is SQIVND (reference sequence). The CDR3 runs to 15 residues. Trimming removed 5 bases from V and 0 bases from J; junction bases left unmatched: 2.